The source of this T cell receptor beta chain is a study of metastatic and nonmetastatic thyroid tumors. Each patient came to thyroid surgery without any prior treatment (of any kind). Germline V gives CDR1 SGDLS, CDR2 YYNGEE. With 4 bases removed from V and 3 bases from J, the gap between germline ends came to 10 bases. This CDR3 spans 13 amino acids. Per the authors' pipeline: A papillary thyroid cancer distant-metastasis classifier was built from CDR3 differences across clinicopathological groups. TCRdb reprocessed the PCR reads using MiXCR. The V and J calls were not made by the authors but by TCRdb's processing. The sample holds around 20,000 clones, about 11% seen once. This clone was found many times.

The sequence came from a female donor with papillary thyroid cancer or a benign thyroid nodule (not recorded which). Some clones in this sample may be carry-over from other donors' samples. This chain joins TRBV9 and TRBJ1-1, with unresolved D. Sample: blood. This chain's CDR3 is CASSPMTDTEAFF. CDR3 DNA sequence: TGTGCCAGCAGCCCGATGACGGACACTGAAGCTTTCTTT.